This T cell receptor (beta chain) derives from a study of cytomegalovirus exposure and HLA in healthy donors. Researchers ran the PCR with 60 Vbeta and 13 Jbeta primers. The table came from immunoSEQ multiplex PCR; TCRdb's copy has only in-frame clones and leaves some out. The sample shows more than 75,000 clones, 75% to 90% of them seen only once. CDR1 is SGDLS and CDR2 is YYNGEE in the germline V gene. This CDR3 region has 16 residues. V lost 0 bases to trimming and J lost 1 base; unmatched junction nucleotides: 1. This chain connects TRBV9 to TRBJ2-2; 9 nucleotides align to TRBD2. The source material was PBMCs. This receptor was identified in a man aged 18 to 29 in good health and CMV-seronegative. The CDR3 DNA reads as TGTGCCAGCAGCGTAGGACTAGCGGTGAACACCGGGGAGCTGTTTTTT. It encodes CASSVGLAVNTGELFF.